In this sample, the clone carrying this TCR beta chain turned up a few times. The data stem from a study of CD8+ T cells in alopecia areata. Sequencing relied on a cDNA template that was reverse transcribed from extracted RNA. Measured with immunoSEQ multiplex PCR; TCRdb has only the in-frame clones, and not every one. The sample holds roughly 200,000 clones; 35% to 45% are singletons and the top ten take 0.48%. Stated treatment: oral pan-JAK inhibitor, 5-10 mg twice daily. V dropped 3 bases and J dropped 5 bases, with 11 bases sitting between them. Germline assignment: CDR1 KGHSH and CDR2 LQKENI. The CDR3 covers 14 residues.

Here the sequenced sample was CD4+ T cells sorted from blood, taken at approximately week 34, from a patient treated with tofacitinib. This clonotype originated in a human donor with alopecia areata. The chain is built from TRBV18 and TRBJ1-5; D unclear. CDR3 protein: CASSPTPKDQPQHF. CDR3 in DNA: TGTGCCAGCTCACCCACACCCAAAGATCAGCCCCAGCATTTT.